These T cell receptor beta chains were read from a single sample in a study of identical twins. In TCRdb, the 5' RACE reads were re-called with MiXCR into one record per CDR3 protein. The table has approximately 210,000 distinct CDR3 sequences, roughly 7.1% seen once. These data also featured in a second study, about T cells expressing NK-cell markers.

The sample comprised CD8+ T cells sorted from blood. The receptor source for this set is a woman aged 18-35 years in good health. CDR3s include the opening cysteine and the closing phenylalanine or tryptophan. D genes are given only for firm matches. The size of a clone is reported for some rows only, either as once, few or many, or as a class for expanded clones.

>TRBJ2-1|NA|TRBV12-3/TRBV12-4|many
CASSLVNEQFF
TGTGCCAGCAGCTTAGTCAATGAGCAGTTCTTC
>TRBJ1-2|NA|TRBV4-1|NA
CASSQVVQGNYGYTF
TGCGCCAGCAGCCAAGTGGTTCAGGGAAACTATGGCTACACCTTC
>TRBJ2-7|NA|TRBV9|NA
CASSGTGTVNYEQYF
TGTGCCAGCAGCGGTACCGGGACGGTAAACTACGAGCAGTACTTC
>TRBJ2-1|NA|TRBV15|many
CATSRDLDEQFF
TGTGCCACCAGCAGAGATCTCGATGAGCAGTTCTTC
>TRBJ1-4|NA|TRBV29-1|few
CSVREEGEKLFF
TGCAGCGTGAGGGAGGAAGGAGAAAAACTGTTTTTT
>TRBJ1-1|NA|TRBV2|NA
CASRPGTENTEAFF
TGTGCCAGCAGGCCCGGGACGGAGAACACTGAAGCTTTCTTT
>TRBJ1-1|TRBD1|TRBV27|NA
CASTPGTGGRFTEAFF
TGTGCCAGCACCCCGGGCACAGGGGGGCGATTCACTGAAGCTTTCTTT
>TRBJ2-7|NA|TRBV7-9|NA
CASSLEGITWEQYF
TGTGCCAGCAGCTTAGAGGGGATAACTTGGGAGCAGTACTTC
>TRBJ2-5|NA|TRBV12-3/TRBV12-4|NA
CASTAGKGGGETQYF
TGTGCCAGCACCGCCGGGAAGGGGGGGGGAGAGACCCAGTACTTC
>TRBJ1-2|NA|TRBV6-2/TRBV6-3|NA
CASSYSRDGYTF
TGTGCCAGCAGTTACTCGCGGGATGGCTACACCTTC
>TRBJ1-3|NA|TRBV7-9|many
CASSFQEGNTIYF
TGTGCCAGCAGCTTCCAGGAGGGAAACACCATATATTTT
>TRBJ1-4|TRBD1|TRBV29-1|many
CSVVRRTGEIF
TGCAGCGTTGTGCGTCGGACAGGGGAAATTTTT
>TRBJ2-2|NA|TRBV30|NA
CAWRGTPTGELFF
TGTGCCTGGAGGGGCACACCGACCGGGGAGCTGTTTTTT
>TRBJ2-5|NA|TRBV20-1|NA
CSARGLGHRGQETQYF
TGCAGTGCTAGGGGTCTGGGGCACCGGGGACAAGAGACCCAGTACTTC
>TRBJ1-2|NA|TRBV10-3|NA
CAISELALGGYTF
TGTGCCATCAGTGAGTTGGCTCTGGGGGGCTACACCTTC